This entry concerns a single T cell receptor beta chain. The sample originates from a study of tumor and adjacent non-tumor tissue in lung cancer. The CDR3 has 13 amino acids. CDR1 is SEHNR, CDR2 FQNEAQ, per germline (reference sequence). V lost 10 bases and J lost 3, with 15 bases in between. A modified ARM-PCR protocol with three rounds of nested PCR amplified TCRbeta. TCRdb called the multiplex PCR reads again in MiXCR, with one record for every CDR3 protein. Of 75,000 to 100,000 distinct CDR3 sequences detected, around 64% appear once; the ten largest clones hold around 17%. The template was RNA from unsorted bulk tissue.

The chain joins TRBV7-9 to TRBJ1-2; tentative D call: TRBD1 (6 bases). The sequenced sample consisted of lung tumor tissue. The sequence was obtained from a man aged 60-69 years with non-small cell lung cancer. The CDR3, as DNA: TGTGCCATACGGGGGGCCGGGTACTATGGCTACACCTTC. It encodes CAIRGAGYYGYTF.